The T cell receptor (beta chain) under discussion was sequenced for a study of Graves' ophthalmopathy and Graves' hyperthyroidism. Study results and caveats: With about 88% sensitivity and about 83% specificity, a 13-signature model separated ophthalmopathy from stable hyperthyroidism.

Per germline, CDR1 KGHDR and CDR2 SFDVKD. This CDR3 region has 14 residues. Beta-chain TCR CDR3 regions were amplified from RNA transcripts. Second-round multiplex PCR followed a first-round RT-PCR using HTBI primers. TCRdb re-derived calls from the multiplex PCR reads in MiXCR, one entry per CDR3 protein. The table lists 600,000 to 950,000 distinct CDR3 sequences, roughly 40% of them singletons. Other autoimmune diseases, uncontrolled infections, pregnancy or lactation excluded patients from enrollment. This clonotype was recorded a few times. The antigen is unknown. Sequence at one end of the junction differs from germline and may be a read error.

The sequencing input was peripheral blood. This clonotype was obtained from an adult man with Graves' ophthalmopathy. The rearrangement links TRBV24-1 to TRBJ1-5, with TRBD1 as a possible D gene (5 bases). The CDR3 coding sequence is TGTGCCAGCAGTTACTCGGGCAGGGAACAGCCCCAGCATTTT. Its protein product is CASSYSGREQPQHF.